Here is one T cell receptor (beta chain) with its context. The authors sequenced TCR beta from blood CD8+ and CD4+ T cells. The data were taken from a study of CD8 T cells in Susac syndrome. This CDR3 has 12 amino acids. The V gene lost 3 bases and the J gene lost 7 bases, with 7 bases spanning the gap. In germline, CDR1 is MGHRA, CDR2 YSYEKL. RNA was extracted with the RNeasy kit, and a quantity of roughly 0.5 to 1 ug was reverse transcribed using random hexamers. TCRdb reprocessed the immunoSEQ multiplex PCR reads via MiXCR and lists one record per CDR3 protein. The sample consists of a few hundred thousand distinct CDR3 sequences, roughly 90% of them appearing once.

The V and J genes are TRBV4-1 and TRBJ2-1; D is perhaps TRBD1 (6 bases). The source material was CD8+ T cells from PBMCs. The source is a human donor with multiple sclerosis. The DNA of the CDR3 is TGCGCCAGCAGCCATCAGGGGAATGAGCAGTTCTTC. Residues: CASSHQGNEQFF.